The next 31 T cell receptor beta chains were all read from a single sample in a study of T cell responses to AZD1222 COVID-19 vaccine. TCRdb keeps only in-frame clones here, not all; method: immunoSEQ multiplex PCR. Among about 110,000 clones listed, 87% were seen once. The starting material was peripheral blood, obtained on day 0 of AZD1222 vaccination. All receptors come from an adult in good health.

The chain employs TRBV9 and TRBJ1-3; 8 positions match TRBD1. The V and J ends lost 0 bases and 4 bases, in that order; junction bases with no gene match: 12. The CDR3 contains 18 residues. The V gene's germline CDR1 is SGDLS and CDR2 YYNGEE. CDR3 in amino acids: CASSVDPSGGRGGNTIYF. DNA for the CDR3: TGTGCCAGCAGCGTAGATCCCTCAGGGGGCAGAGGGGGAAACACCATATATTTT.

V and J are TRBV2 and TRBJ1-2; D is uncertain. Germline V gives CDR1 SNHLY, CDR2 FYNNEI. Trimming left V 8 bases short and J 0 bases short, with 13 bases between. The CDR3 has 14 amino acids. CDR3 residues: CASQLDGANYGYTF. The CDR3 DNA sequence: TGTGCCAGCCAGCTCGACGGAGCTAACTATGGCTACACCTTC.

The chain employs TRBV7-2 and TRBJ2-3; TRBD2 matches at 7 bases. CDR3 length: 14 residues. V was pared by 4 bases and J by 2 bases, with 3 bases of the junction left unmatched. Germline V gene sequence: CDR1 SGHTA, CDR2 FQGNSA. DNA of the CDR3: TGTGCCAGCAGCTCGAGCGGGGTCACAGATACGCAGTATTTT. Amino acids: CASSSSGVTDTQYF.

The chain employs TRBV24-1 and TRBJ2-1, with D possibly being TRBD2 (6 bases). Trimming removed 3 bases at V and 4 bases at J, with 12 bases between. This CDR3 has 15 residues. The germline V gene encodes CDR1 KGHDR and CDR2 SFDVKD. CDR3 bases: TGTGCCACCAGTGATCGGGACGCGGGATACAATGAGCAGTTCTTC. This sequence encodes CATSDRDAGYNEQFF.

The chain is built from TRBV7-2 and TRBJ1-2; TRBD1 agrees at 8 bases. Germline-derived CDR1 and CDR2 are SGHTA and FQGNSA. CDR3 length: 13 residues. The V segment lost 2 bases and the J segment 8 bases; nucleotides outside the gene matches: 4. This CDR3 is CASSLFDRGGYTF. CDR3 nucleotides: TGTGCCAGCAGCTTATTCGACAGGGGCGGCTACACCTTC.

The chain employs TRBV7-2 and TRBJ2-5; maybe TRBD2 (6 bases). V was pared by 5 bases and J by 5 bases, with 18 bases between. Germline CDR1 SGHTA, CDR2 FQGNSA. The CDR3 totals 15 residues. CDR3 region: CASSPRLVPGETQYF. As DNA, the CDR3 is TGTGCCAGCAGCCCAAGACTAGTACCGGGGGAGACCCAGTACTTC.

This chain links TRBV7-2 with TRBJ1-2; D is perhaps TRBD1 (6 bases). The CDR3 has 16 amino acids. Germline lookup yields CDR1 SGHTA and CDR2 FQGNSA. V was clipped by 5 bases and J by 5 bases, with 21 bases between them. CDR3 sequence reads: CASSPGGAGVQYGYTF. The CDR3, as DNA: TGTGCCAGCAGCCCGGGGGGGGCAGGGGTACAGTATGGCTACACCTTC. Full variable domain (missing parts from reference TRBV7-2 and TRBJ1-2): GAGVSQSPSNKVTEKGKDVELRCDPISGHTALYWYRQSLGQGLEFLIYFQGNSAPDKSGLPSDRFSAERTGGSVSTLTIQRTQQEDSAVYLCASSPGGAGVQYGYTFGSGTRLTVV.

This rearrangement joins TRBV5-1 to TRBJ2-7, with D perhaps matching TRBD2 (5 bases). The CDR3 runs 14 residues. Germline loops: CDR1 SGHRS, CDR2 YFSETQ. Trimming took off 4 bases at V and 4 bases at J, with 15 bases between the two ends. The chain's CDR3 is CASSTGSSTYEQYF. For the CDR3, the DNA is TGCGCCAGCAGCACGGGGAGTTCGACATACGAGCAGTACTTC.

The genes are TRBV7-9 and TRBJ2-5; D could derive from TRBD1 or TRBD2 (5 bases each). Trimming stripped 6 bases from V and 7 bases from J, with 15 bases between. CDR1 SEHNR and CDR2 FQNEAQ come from the germline V gene (reference sequence). The CDR3 runs 13 residues. CDR3 sequence (DNA): TGTGCCAGCAGTCAGGGAACTAGGGGGACCCAGTACTTC. Its protein product is CASSQGTRGTQYF.

The chain has TRBV7-2 and TRBJ2-7, with 7 bases matching TRBD1. Germline V CDR1 and CDR2: SGHTA, FQGNSA. V lost 5 bases to trimming and J lost 6 bases; unmatched junction nucleotides: 7. The CDR3 has 13 amino acids. The CDR3 DNA sequence: TGTGCCAGCAGCCTTCTAGGGGGCGGCGAGCAGTACTTC. This codes for CASSLLGGGEQYF.

The V and J genes are TRBV7-2 and TRBJ1-5; 7 bases fit TRBD1. V dropped 6 bases and J dropped 0; count of bases not matched to a gene: 14. This CDR3 has 18 amino acids. The germline V gene has CDR1 SGHTA and CDR2 FQGNSA. CDR3 bases: TGTGCCAGCAGTCCTGGCGGGACAGAAAGTTATAGCAATCAGCCCCAGCATTTT. Amino acids: CASSPGGTESYSNQPQHF. The full variable domain, its missing parts supplied by reference TRBV7-2 and TRBJ1-5, is GAGVSQSPSNKVTEKGKDVELRCDPISGHTALYWYRQSLGQGLEFLIYFQGNSAPDKSGLPSDRFSAERTGGSVSTLTIQRTQQEDSAVYLCASSPGGTESYSNQPQHFGDGTRLSIL.

This chain joins TRBV4-3 and TRBJ2-1; 8 bases agree with TRBD2. The V segment lost 1 base and the J segment 9 bases; nucleotides outside the gene matches: 2. The CDR3 has 13 amino acids. Germline values: CDR1 LGHNA, CDR2 YSLEER. CDR3 sequence: CASSQGREGEQFF. The DNA for the CDR3 is TGCGCCAGCAGCCAAGGCCGGGAGGGTGAGCAGTTCTTC.

The rearrangement links TRBV5-1 to TRBJ2-1, with D tentatively TRBD2 (6 bases). The CDR3 is 16 amino acids. Germline V gives CDR1 SGHRS, CDR2 YFSETQ. V lost 0 bases and J 5 bases, leaving 15 bases between the germline ends. For the CDR3, the DNA is TGCGCCAGCAGCTTGGTGGAGACTAGAGAACACAATGAGCAGTTCTTC. Amino acid sequence: CASSLVETREHNEQFF.

The V call is TRBV15, the J call TRBJ2-7; 9 bases fit TRBD2. Germline CDR1 reads LNHNV; CDR2 reads YYDKDF (reference sequence). CDR3 length: 15 residues. The V and J ends lost 6 bases and 0 bases, in that order; junction bases with no gene match: 6. CDR3 DNA sequence: TGTGCCACCAGTTCCGGGACTAGCAGCTCCTACGAGCAGTACTTC. Amino acids: CATSSGTSSSYEQYF.

This clone was seen once. This chain links TRBV19 with TRBJ1-4; D unresolved. This CDR3 has 11 residues. Trimming cost V 2 bases and J 7 bases, with 2 bases left between them. The germline CDR1 and CDR2 sequences are LNHDA and SQIVND (reference sequence). Written as DNA, the CDR3 is TGTGCCAGTAGTATATCTGAAAAACTGTTTTTT. Translated, it gives CASSISEKLFF.

J is TRBJ1-2 and V is TRBV6-2 or TRBV6-3; D not resolved. Germline CDR1 is MNHEY and CDR2 is SVGEGT. The V end was cut by 2 bases, the J end by 9 bases, with 10 bases between. The CDR3 extends over 12 amino acids. The DNA for the CDR3 is TGTGCCAGCAGTTACAGGGCAAATCGCTACACCTTC. Its protein is CASSYRANRYTF.

The sample holds one count of this clone. The chain joins TRBV27 to TRBJ1-3; 7 positions match TRBD1. The trim removed 4 bases at V and 0 bases at J, leaving 15 bases unmatched. There are 19 residues in the CDR3. Germline V gene lookup returns CDR1 MNHEY and CDR2 SMNVEV (reference sequence). CDR3 sequence: CASSSTGQEFGTSGNTIYF. The CDR3 nucleotides are TGTGCCAGCAGTTCGACAGGGCAGGAGTTTGGAACCTCTGGAAACACCATATATTTT.

Here the CDR3 reads CASSDDRETQYF. Written as DNA, the CDR3 is TGTGCCAGCAGTGATGATAGAGAGACCCAGTACTTC. V and J are TRBV2 and TRBJ2-5; D not certain. Per germline, CDR1 SNHLY and CDR2 FYNNEI. This CDR3 is built from 12 residues. V dropped 3 bases and J dropped 4 bases, with 6 bases sitting between them.

The chain carries TRBV7-2 and TRBJ2-7; possibly TRBD2 for D (7 bases). V was pared by 6 bases and J by 4 bases, with 16 bases between. The CDR3 extends over 14 amino acids. Germline CDR1 and CDR2: SGHTA and FQGNSA. CDR3 in amino acids: CASRRAEGGYEQYF. CDR3 coding DNA: TGTGCCAGCAGGCGCGCCGAGGGGGGGTACGAGCAGTACTTC.

The J gene is TRBJ2-1, the V gene TRBV18; D might be TRBD1 (6 bases). CDR3 length: 12 residues. With 8 bases removed from V and 6 bases from J, the gap between germline ends came to 11 bases. In germline, CDR1 is KGHSH, CDR2 LQKENI. CDR3 sequence reads: CASRIGGNEQFF. The CDR3 coding sequence is TGTGCCAGCAGAATAGGGGGCAATGAGCAGTTCTTC. Full variable domain (missing parts from reference TRBV18 and TRBJ2-1): NAGVMQNPRHLVRRRGQEARLRCSPMKGHSHVYWYRQLPEEGLKFMVYLQKENIIDESGMPKERFSAEFPKEGPSILRIQQVVRGDSAAYFCASRIGGNEQFFGPGTRLTVL.

The chain recombines TRBV3-1 (or the pseudogene TRBV3-2) with TRBJ2-5; TRBD1 matches at 8 bases. This CDR3 has 15 amino acids. Germline V gene data show CDR1 as LGHDT and CDR2 as YNNKEL (reference sequence). Trimming at V came to 2 bases and at J to 4 bases, leaving 6 bases not matched to a gene. In DNA, the CDR3 is TGTGCCAGCAGCCAATCTTCGACAGGGGCAGAGACCCAGTACTTC. Translation gives CASSQSSTGAETQYF.

In its sample, this clone was seen once. The rearrangement uses TRBV4-2 and TRBJ2-5; D is perhaps TRBD2 (6 bases). Looked up from germline, CDR1 is LGHNA and CDR2 is YNFKEQ. V was shortened by 1 base and J by 4 bases, with 22 bases between the two germline ends. This CDR3 has 18 residues. CDR3 nucleotides: TGTGCCAGCAGCCAAGGAGGGAGGAAGCTAGGTCGGACAGAGACCCAGTACTTC. Encoded protein: CASSQGGRKLGRTETQYF.

This clone was seen a single time. This chain joins TRBV28 and TRBJ1-4; 9 bases match TRBD1. CDR3 length: 15 amino acids. The germline V gene encodes CDR1 MDHEN and CDR2 SYDVKM. The V and J ends lost 6 bases and 4 bases, in that order; junction bases with no gene match: 6. The CDR3 loop reads CASSPRTGVNEKLFF. CDR3 sequence (DNA): TGTGCCAGCAGCCCACGGACAGGGGTTAATGAAAAACTGTTTTTT.

The chain links TRBV5-6 to TRBJ2-1; no reliable D call. CDR1 and CDR2 (germline): SGHDT, YYEEEE. This CDR3 region has 13 residues. Trimming left V 1 base short and J 4 bases short, with 6 bases between. CDR3 in amino acids: CASSLNRYNEQFF. CDR3 nucleotide sequence: TGTGCCAGCAGCTTGAACAGATACAATGAGCAGTTCTTC.

The genes are TRBV6-2 or TRBV6-3 and TRBJ1-5, with a weak D call TRBD1 (6 bases). Trimming stripped 5 bases from V and 1 base from J, with 21 bases between. The CDR3 runs 18 residues. The V gene's germline CDR1 is MNHEY and CDR2 SVGEGT. CDR3 nucleotides: TGTGCCAGCAGTAATCCACCCGGGGGGCTTTTGAGCAATCAGCCCCAGCATTTT. This sequence encodes CASSNPPGGLLSNQPQHF.

The V call is TRBV7-2, the J call TRBJ2-5; TRBD1 is a possible D gene (6 bases). This CDR3 region has 17 residues. Looked up from germline, CDR1 is SGHTA and CDR2 is FQGNSA. Trimming cost V 5 bases and J 4 bases, with 23 bases left between them. The CDR3 protein is CASSPGRTSGARETQYF. CDR3 DNA sequence: TGTGCCAGCAGCCCCGGGCGGACCTCAGGGGCGAGAGAGACCCAGTACTTC.

This chain joins TRBV9 and TRBJ1-2; tentative D call: TRBD1 (6 bases). Per the germline V gene, CDR1 is SGDLS and CDR2 is YYNGEE. Trimming left V 0 bases short and J 0 bases short, with 12 bases between. CDR3 size: 16 residues. The CDR3 sequence: CASSVVPGQTNYGYTF. DNA of the CDR3: TGTGCCAGCAGCGTAGTTCCAGGACAGACTAACTATGGCTACACCTTC. The full variable domain, in which reference TRBV9 and TRBJ1-2 provide the parts outside the CDR3, is DSGVTQTPKHLITATGQRVTLRCSPRSGDLSVYWYQQSLDQGLQFLIQYYNGEERAKGNILERFSAQQFPDLHSELNLSSLELGDSALYFCASSVVPGQTNYGYTFGSGTRLTVV.

The chain combines TRBV5-1 with TRBJ1-3; tentative D call: TRBD1 (5 bases). The ends were cut back, 5 bases at V and 3 bases at J, with 12 bases in the middle. The CDR3 is 14 amino acids. Per the germline V gene, CDR1 is SGHRS and CDR2 is YFSETQ. Here the CDR3 reads CASSLYGGGNTIYF. The CDR3 DNA reads TGCGCCAGCAGTTTGTACGGGGGTGGAAACACCATATATTTT.

Written as DNA, the CDR3 is TGTGCCAGCAGCCAAGATTCCCAAACGAGTTCACCCCTCCACTTT. This gives the protein CASSQDSQTSSPLHF. The chain combines TRBV4-2 with TRBJ1-6; D gene uncertain. V lost 0 bases to trimming and J lost 9 bases, with 12 bases between them. In germline, CDR1 is LGHNA, CDR2 YNFKEQ. The CDR3 sequence is 15 residues long.

The chain combines TRBV15 with TRBJ2-2; 9 bases fit TRBD1. Germline CDR1 reads LNHNV; CDR2 reads YYDKDF (reference sequence). CDR3 size: 14 residues. J was trimmed by 6 bases and V by 9 bases; bases with no gene match: 8. CDR3 coding DNA: TGTGCCACGTCACAGGGGGCAGGTGCCGGGGAGCTGTTTTTT. It codes for CATSQGAGAGELFF.

This chain uses TRBV10-3 with TRBJ2-7; TRBD1 matches at 10 bases. The germline gives CDR1 ENHRY, CDR2 SYGVKD. V lost 6 bases to trimming and J lost 4 bases; unmatched junction nucleotides: 9. This CDR3 is built from 15 residues. The CDR3 protein is CAIRTGTGVEYEQYF. The CDR3 region has the DNA TGTGCCATCAGAACCGGGACAGGGGTCGAGTACGAGCAGTACTTC.